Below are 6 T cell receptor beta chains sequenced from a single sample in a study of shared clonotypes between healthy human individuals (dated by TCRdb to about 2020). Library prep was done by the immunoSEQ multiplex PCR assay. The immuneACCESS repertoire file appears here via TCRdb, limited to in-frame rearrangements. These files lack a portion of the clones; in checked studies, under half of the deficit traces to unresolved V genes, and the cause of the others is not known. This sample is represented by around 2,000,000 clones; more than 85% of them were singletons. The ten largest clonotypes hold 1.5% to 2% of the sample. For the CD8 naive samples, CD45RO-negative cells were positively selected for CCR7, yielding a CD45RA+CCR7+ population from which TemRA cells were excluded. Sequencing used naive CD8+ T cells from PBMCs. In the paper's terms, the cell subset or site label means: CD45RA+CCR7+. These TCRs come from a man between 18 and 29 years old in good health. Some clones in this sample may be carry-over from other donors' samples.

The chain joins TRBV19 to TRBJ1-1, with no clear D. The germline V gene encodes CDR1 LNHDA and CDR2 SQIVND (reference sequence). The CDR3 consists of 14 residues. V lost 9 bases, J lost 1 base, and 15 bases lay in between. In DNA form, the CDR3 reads TGTGCCAGCGATCCCAAAGTGGGGAACACTGAAGCTTTCTTT. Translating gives CASDPKVGNTEAFF.

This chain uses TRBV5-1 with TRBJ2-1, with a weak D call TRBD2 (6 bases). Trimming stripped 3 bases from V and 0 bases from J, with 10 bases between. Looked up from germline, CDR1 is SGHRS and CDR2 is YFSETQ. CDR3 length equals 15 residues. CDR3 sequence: CASSYYGSSYNEQFF. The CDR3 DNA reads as TGCGCCAGCAGCTACTACGGGAGCTCCTACAATGAGCAGTTCTTC.

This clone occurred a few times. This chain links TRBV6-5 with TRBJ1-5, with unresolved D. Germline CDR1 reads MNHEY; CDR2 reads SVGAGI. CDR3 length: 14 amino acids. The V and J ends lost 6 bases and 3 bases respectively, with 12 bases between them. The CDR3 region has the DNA TGTGCCAGCAGCCCTTCCAGGTACAATCAGCCCCAGCATTTT. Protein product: CASSPSRYNQPQHF.

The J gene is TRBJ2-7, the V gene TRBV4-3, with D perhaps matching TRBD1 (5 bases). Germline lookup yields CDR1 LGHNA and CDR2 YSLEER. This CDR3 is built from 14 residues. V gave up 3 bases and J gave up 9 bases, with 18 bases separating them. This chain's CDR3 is CASSQGPSSWMQYF. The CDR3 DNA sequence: TGCGCCAGCAGCCAGGGGCCCTCCTCTTGGATGCAGTACTTC.

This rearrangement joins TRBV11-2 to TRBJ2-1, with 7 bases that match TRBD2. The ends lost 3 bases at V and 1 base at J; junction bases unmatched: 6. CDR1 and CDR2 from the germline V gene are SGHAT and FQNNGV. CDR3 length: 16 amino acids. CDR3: CASSFPREGSYNEQFF. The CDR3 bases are TGTGCCAGCAGCTTCCCCAGGGAGGGGTCCTACAATGAGCAGTTCTTC.

CDR3 sequence (DNA): TGTGCCACCGCGGGACTCACCTCTGGGGCCAACGTCCTGACTTTC. It translates to CATAGLTSGANVLTF. The chain uses TRBV25-1 and TRBJ2-6; tentative D call: TRBD2 (6 bases). This CDR3 region has 15 residues. Germline V gene lookup returns CDR1 MGHDK and CDR2 SYGVNS. Trimming pared 10 bases from V and 0 bases from J, leaving 13 bases between.